This entry lists 5 T cell receptor beta chains sequenced from one sample in a study of blood T cells in healthy people across ages. Alongside a J-beta primer mix, a sample-barcoded 5' primer served in a second PCR lasting 7 to 11 cycles. TCRdb reprocessed the 5' RACE reads via MiXCR and lists one record per CDR3 protein. The sample has 540,000 or so distinct CDR3 sequences; 40% to 50% are singletons. The sample consisted of blood. These receptors were collected from a man older than 75 in good health.

This chain connects TRBV7-9 to TRBJ2-1; the match to TRBD2 covers 14 bases. The germline gives CDR1 SEHNR, CDR2 FQNEAQ (reference sequence). The CDR3 has 16 residues. V lost 3 bases and J lost 9; bases outside the gene matches: 7. CDR3 nucleotides: TGTGCCAGCAGCTTGACTAGCGGGAGGGCCCCCGGTGAGCAGTTCTTC. Protein product: CASSLTSGRAPGEQFF.

This clonotype occurred a few times. The rearrangement links TRBV20-1 to TRBJ1-5; D is uncertain. The CDR3 sequence is 13 residues long. V lost 3 bases and J 4 bases, leaving 10 bases between the germline ends. The germline CDR1 and CDR2 sequences are DFQATT and SNEGSKA (reference sequence). The CDR3 DNA is TGCAGTGCTAGGGAACATCAGAATCAGCCCCAGCATTTT. It translates to CSAREHQNQPQHF.

This chain connects TRBV12-3 or TRBV12-4 to TRBJ1-6; 8 nucleotides line up with TRBD1. There are 14 residues in the CDR3. Unmatched junction bases numbered 7, after V lost 6 bases and J lost 9 bases. CDR3 nucleotide sequence: TGTGCCAGCAGCACGACAGGGGCTGGTTCACCCCTCCACTTT. Protein: CASSTTGAGSPLHF.

V and J are TRBV7-3 and TRBJ1-1, with 9 bases matching TRBD1. V gave up 1 base and J gave up 4 bases; unmatched junction bases: 13. This CDR3 is built from 18 residues. Germline CDR1 is SGHTA and CDR2 is FQGTGA. This chain's CDR3 is CASSLRGIRTGESTEAFF. For the CDR3, the DNA is TGTGCCAGCAGCTTAAGAGGGATCAGGACAGGGGAAAGCACTGAAGCTTTCTTT.

The chain combines TRBV7-9 with TRBJ2-4, with 7 bases fitting TRBD2. The DNA end favors TRBJ2-7, so the J call may be wrong. The V gene's germline CDR1 is SEHNR and CDR2 FQNEAQ (reference sequence). This CDR3 has 15 residues. CDR3 DNA sequence: TGTGCCAGCAGCCCCCGACTAGCCTCTTCCTACGAGCAGTACTTC. Protein product: CASSPRLASSYEQYF.